Listed below are T cell receptor beta chains from one sample, sequenced in a study of CD8 T cells in ankylosing spondylitis. TCRdb passed the 5' RACE reads through MiXCR, listing each CDR3 protein once. The sample consists of 200,000 to 250,000 distinct CDR3 sequences, 15% to 20% of them appearing once. Sequenced sample: blood, either unsorted or a sorted T cell fraction (not recorded which). The origin of the receptors is a male donor with ankylosing spondylitis. CDR3s include the opening cysteine and the closing phenylalanine or tryptophan.

v_call	j_call	cdr3_aa
TRBV20-1	TRBJ1-1	CSARIWRPNTEAFF
TRBV4-1	TRBJ2-5	CASSQDLTSWRETQYF
TRBV7-3	TRBJ2-1	CASSSPSEGVNEQFF
TRBV4-3	TRBJ2-7	CASSQDRTAPYYEQYF
TRBV21-1	TRBJ2-3	CASSKAASGSPDTQYF
TRBV27	TRBJ2-3	CASSLVPGLAERADTQYF
TRBV4-1	TRBJ1-2	CASSQGTELRGYTF
TRBV4-1	TRBJ2-1	CASSHSNEQFF
TRBV6-2/TRBV6-3	TRBJ2-1	CASSQTENNEQFF
TRBV5-1	TRBJ1-1	CASSLEYRGRQIMNTEAFF
TRBV2	TRBJ1-1	CASSDQGTNTEAFF
TRBV5-5	TRBJ2-3	CASSLVASGARGTDTQYF
TRBV5-1	TRBJ2-7	CASSFSGGLRYEQYF
TRBV6-1	TRBJ1-1	CASSVSTEAFF
TRBV27	TRBJ1-4	CASSTLRDRLNEKLFF
TRBV19	TRBJ2-1	CASSTWTDNEQFF
TRBV3-1	TRBJ2-7	CASSQVAGQGWREQYF
TRBV29-1	TRBJ2-1	CSVETSGGGEQFF
TRBV24-1	TRBJ2-1	CATSDLAGSYNEQFF
TRBV29-1	TRBJ2-7	CSVEVRGGQFYEQYF
TRBV12-3/TRBV12-4	TRBJ1-5	CASSGGPINQPQHF
TRBV28	TRBJ2-5	CASSPRTDQETQYF
TRBV12-3/TRBV12-4	TRBJ2-7	CASSFDRGAYEQYF
TRBV5-1	TRBJ2-7	CASSKLAGGYEQYF
TRBV3-1	TRBJ2-1	CASSPFTTGVLSYNEQFF
TRBV6-1	TRBJ1-2	CATHRGGSPDGYTF
TRBV3-1	TRBJ1-4	CASSQNPPWGGDEKLFF
TRBV20-1	TRBJ2-7	CSARAGLYYEQYF
TRBV7-9	TRBJ1-1	CASSLWAEAFF
TRBV29-1	TRBJ2-7	CSVVGPQSYEQYF
TRBV6-5	TRBJ2-5	CASSFPDEGETLYF
TRBV5-5	TRBJ2-1	CASSLDSRSSYNEQFF
TRBV20-1	TRBJ1-2	CSARDERTGEHYGYTF
TRBV12-3/TRBV12-4	TRBJ1-4	CASRRGLRTNEKLFF
TRBV6-1	TRBJ1-1	CASRVGINTEAFF
TRBV10-3	TRBJ2-7	CAIRETEYEQYF
TRBV5-6	TRBJ2-1	CASKPGGSVEQFF
TRBV6-1	TRBJ1-4	CASSHLAGPNEKLFF
TRBV12-3/TRBV12-4	TRBJ1-1	CASRKGQLLEAFF
TRBV7-9	TRBJ2-7	CASSLVLAGASEEQYF
TRBV7-8	TRBJ2-3	CASSLGGLDTQYF
TRBV29-1	TRBJ2-7	CSVEGGGGEQYF
TRBV19	TRBJ2-1	CASSIVLDNEQFF
TRBV19	TRBJ2-5	CASSSSGAKTQYF
TRBV9	TRBJ2-3	CASSDNRRTSTDTQYF
TRBV12-3/TRBV12-4	TRBJ2-3	CASSVAGGADTQYF
TRBV7-2	TRBJ2-7	CASSPFPGGYEQYF
TRBV29-1	TRBJ2-7	CSVMGTGGEFTLSYEQYF
TRBV6-5	TRBJ1-2	CASSYSTEGVYGYTF
TRBV7-9	TRBJ2-7	CASSEGTGLMSYEQYF